The text below deals with one TCR beta chain. These data belong to a study of blood T cell repertoires in COVID-19. The CDR3 has 13 residues. The V and J ends lost 7 bases and 5 bases respectively, with 14 bases between them. TCRdb's table, derived via immunoSEQ multiplex PCR, lists solely in-frame clones and lacks some. The sample consists of roughly 250,000 clones, approximately 91% of them appearing once. This TCR derives from a woman between 35 and 50 years old with acute COVID-19. The rearrangement links TRBV12-3 or TRBV12-4 to TRBJ2-5; D unresolved. What was sequenced was PBMCs or T cells enriched from blood (not recorded which). CDR3 sequence reads: CASTLYGWETQYF. CDR3 coding DNA: TGTGCCAGCACCTTGTACGGGTGGGAGACCCAGTACTTC.